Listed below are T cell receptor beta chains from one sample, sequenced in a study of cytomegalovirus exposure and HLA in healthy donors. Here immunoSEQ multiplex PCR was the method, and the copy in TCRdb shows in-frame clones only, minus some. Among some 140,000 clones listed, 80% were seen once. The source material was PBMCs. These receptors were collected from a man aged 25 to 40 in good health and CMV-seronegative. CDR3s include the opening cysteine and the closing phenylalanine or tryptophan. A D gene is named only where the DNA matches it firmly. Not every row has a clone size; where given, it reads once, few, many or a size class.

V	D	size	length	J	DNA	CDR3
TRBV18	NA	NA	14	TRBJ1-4	TGTGCCAGCTCACCACTCAGTGAACACGAAAAACTGTTTTTT	CASSPLSEHEKLFF
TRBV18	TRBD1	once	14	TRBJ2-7	TGTGCCAGCTCAGCCGGACAGGGAGTCCACGAGCAGTACTTC	CASSAGQGVHEQYF
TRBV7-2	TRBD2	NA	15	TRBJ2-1	TGTGCCAGCAGCTTAGACAGCGGGAGGTACAATGAGCAGTTCTTC	CASSLDSGRYNEQFF
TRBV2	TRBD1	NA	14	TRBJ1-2	TGTGCCAGCTTAGAGGGGGCCCCAGAAGCCGGCTACACCTTC	CASLEGAPEAGYTF
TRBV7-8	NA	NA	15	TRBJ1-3	TGTGCCAGCAGCCTTGGGGGGGGCTCTGGAAACACCATATATTTT	CASSLGGGSGNTIYF
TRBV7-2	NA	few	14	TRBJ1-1	TGTGCCAGCAGCTTAGAGAGTTATAGGGGTGAAGCTTTCTTT	CASSLESYRGEAFF
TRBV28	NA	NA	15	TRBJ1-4	TGTGCCAGCAGTTTCACAGGGCAGGGTAAGGGAAAACTGTTTTTT	CASSFTGQGKGKLFF
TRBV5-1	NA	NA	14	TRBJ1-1	TGCGCCAGCAGCTTGGAACCAGCCCGGGGTGAAGCTTTCTTT	CASSLEPARGEAFF
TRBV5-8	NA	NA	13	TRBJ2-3	TGTGCCAGCAGCTTAGAGTCGGTGGATACGCAGTATTTT	CASSLESVDTQYF
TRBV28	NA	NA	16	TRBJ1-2	TGTGCCAGCAGTTTAGTTGCGGGGGGCCCTAACTATGGCTACACCTTC	CASSLVAGGPNYGYTF
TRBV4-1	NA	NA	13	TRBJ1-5	TGCGCCAGCAGCCAAGACAGGGATCAGCCCCAGCATTTT	CASSQDRDQPQHF
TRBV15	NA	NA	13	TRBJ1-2	TGTGCCACCAGCACGACAGGCCGATTTGGCTACACCTTC	CATSTTGRFGYTF
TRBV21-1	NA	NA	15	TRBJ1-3	TGTGCCAGCAGTTTACAGGGCTATTTTGGAAACACCATATATTTT	CASSLQGYFGNTIYF
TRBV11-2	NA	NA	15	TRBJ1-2	TGTGCCAGCAGCTTAGAGATGGGCCTCCGCTATGGCTACACCTTC	CASSLEMGLRYGYTF
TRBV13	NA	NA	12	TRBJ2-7	TGTGCCAGCAGCTTAACAGGCTACGAGCAGTACTTC	CASSLTGYEQYF
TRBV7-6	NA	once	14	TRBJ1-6	TGTGCCAGCAGCTTCACCCAGGGCAATTCACCCCTCCACTTT	CASSFTQGNSPLHF
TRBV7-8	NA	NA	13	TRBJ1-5	TGTGCCAGCAGCTTAGTACGGGATCAGCCCCAGCATTTT	CASSLVRDQPQHF
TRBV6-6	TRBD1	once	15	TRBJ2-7	TGTGCCAGCAGGCCGGGACAGGGGGTTCACTACGAGCAGTACTTC	CASRPGQGVHYEQYF
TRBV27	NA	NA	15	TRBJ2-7	TGTGCCAGCAGGATATCCTATGAGAGCTCCTACGAGCAGTACTTC	CASRISYESSYEQYF
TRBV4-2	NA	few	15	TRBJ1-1	TGTGCCAGCAGCCAAGATCCCGCTACGAGGAGCGAAGCTTTCTTT	CASSQDPATRSEAFF
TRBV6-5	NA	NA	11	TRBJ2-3	TGTGCCAGCAGCCTTGCAGATACGCAGTATTTT	CASSLADTQYF
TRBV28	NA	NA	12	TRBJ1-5	TGTGCCAGCAGCTCGGACTGGGGAGGCCAGCATTTT	CASSSDWGGQHF
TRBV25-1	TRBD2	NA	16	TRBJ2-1	TGTGCCAGCAGTGACCTCCTAGCGGGAGAGTACAATGAGCAGTTCTTC	CASSDLLAGEYNEQFF
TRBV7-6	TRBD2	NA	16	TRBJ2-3	TGTGCCAGCAGCCCTTTTACTAGCGGGAGGCCCGATACGCAGTATTTT	CASSPFTSGRPDTQYF
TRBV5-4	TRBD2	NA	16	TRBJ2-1	TGTGCCAGCAGCCTACCCGGGACTAGCGGGAGGAATGAGCAGTTCTTC	CASSLPGTSGRNEQFF
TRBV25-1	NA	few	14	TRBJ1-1	TGTGCCAGCAGTGAAGTGGGCCTGAACACTGAAGCTTTCTTT	CASSEVGLNTEAFF
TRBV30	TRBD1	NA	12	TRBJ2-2	TGTGCCTGGAGTCAGGGGGCCGGGGAGCTGTTTTTT	CAWSQGAGELFF
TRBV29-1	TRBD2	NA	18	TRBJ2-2	TGCAGCGTAGGGGTATGGAGGGAAGCGGGAGTGTACACCGGGGAGCTGTTTTTT	CSVGVWREAGVYTGELFF
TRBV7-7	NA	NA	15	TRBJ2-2	TGTGCCAGCAGCCCATCAGGTTGGGCGTACGGGGAGCTGTTTTTT	CASSPSGWAYGELFF
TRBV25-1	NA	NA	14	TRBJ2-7	TGTGCCAGCAGTGTAGAGGGAACAGAAGACGAGCAGTACTTC	CASSVEGTEDEQYF
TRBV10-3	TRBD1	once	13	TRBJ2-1	TGTGCCACCAACTACAGGGGAGATAATGAGCAGTTCTTC	CATNYRGDNEQFF
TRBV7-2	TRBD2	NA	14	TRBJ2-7	TGTGCCAGCAGCTTAGGTCGGGGGGTTCACGAGCAGTACTTC	CASSLGRGVHEQYF
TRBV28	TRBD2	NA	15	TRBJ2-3	TGTGCCAGCAGTTTAGGTCTAGCGGGAGGAGATACGCAGTATTTT	CASSLGLAGGDTQYF
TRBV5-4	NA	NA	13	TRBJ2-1	TGTGCCAGCAGCACCGACAGTCTTAGTGAGCAGTTCTTC	CASSTDSLSEQFF
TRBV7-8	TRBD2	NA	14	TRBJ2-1	TGTGCCAGCAGCCCTACGGGGGGAGCAGGTGAGCAGTTCTTC	CASSPTGGAGEQFF
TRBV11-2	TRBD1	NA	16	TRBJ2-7	TGTGCCAGCAGCTTCCCCCCGGGACAGGGGGCTTCCGAGCAGTACTTC	CASSFPPGQGASEQYF
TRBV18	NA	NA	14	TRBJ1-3	TGTGCCAGCTCACCACCCAACTCTGGAAACACCATATATTTT	CASSPPNSGNTIYF
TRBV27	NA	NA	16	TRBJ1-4	TGTGCCAGCAGCCACGGAAGAGGGAAGGATAATGAAAAACTGTTTTTT	CASSHGRGKDNEKLFF
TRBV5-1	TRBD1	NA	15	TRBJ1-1	TGCGCCAGCAGCCACGACAGGGTGGGGTACACTGAAGCTTTCTTT	CASSHDRVGYTEAFF